Following are 30 T cell receptor beta chains from one sample sequenced in a study of shared clonotypes between healthy human individuals. TCRdb keeps only in-frame clones here, not all; method: immunoSEQ multiplex PCR. The sample lists roughly 2 million clones; 85% to 95% were seen once. What was sequenced was naive CD4+ T cells sorted from blood. Sample subset: CD45RA+ positively selected. All receptors derive from a man between 18 and 35 years old in good health.

The CDR3 is CASSPTLGLNTEAFF. The DNA of the CDR3 is TGTGCCAGCAGCCCCACTCTTGGATTGAACACTGAAGCTTTCTTT. This rearrangement joins TRBV7-9 to TRBJ1-1; D is uncertain. CDR1 is SEHNR and CDR2 is FQNEAQ in the germline V gene (reference sequence). The V gene lost 5 bases and the J gene lost 0 bases, with 13 bases spanning the gap. This CDR3 comprises 15 residues.

This clone was seen a single time. The gene calls are TRBV5-1 and TRBJ2-7; D possibly matches TRBD1 or TRBD2 (6 bases each). CDR3 length: 14 amino acids. Trimming took 0 bases from V and 5 from J, leaving 12 bases between them. From germline, CDR1 is SGHRS and CDR2 YFSETQ. The DNA for the CDR3 is TGCGCCAGCAGCTTGGAGGGGGGACTGGACGAGCAGTACTTC. Residues: CASSLEGGLDEQYF.

This chain joins TRBV7-9 and TRBJ2-3; D remains unclear. This CDR3 is built from 13 residues. V was trimmed by 4 bases and J by 0 bases, leaving 5 bases between them. The V gene's germline CDR1 is SEHNR and CDR2 FQNEAQ (reference sequence). The CDR3 bases are TGTGCCAGCAGCTCGTACAGCACAGATACGCAGTATTTT. This codes for CASSSYSTDTQYF.

The chain has TRBV7-9 and TRBJ2-7; the D is unclear. V was shortened by 1 base and J by 6 bases, with 13 bases between the two germline ends. The CDR3 consists of 14 residues. Germline assignment: CDR1 SEHNR and CDR2 FQNEAQ (reference sequence). The CDR3 DNA follows: TGTGCCAGCAGCTTAGGTCCCATTAGCCGCGAGCAGTACTTC. Its translation is CASSLGPISREQYF.

The V and J genes are TRBV5-1 and TRBJ2-7; 8 bases agree with TRBD1. The germline gives CDR1 SGHRS, CDR2 YFSETQ. V shed 0 bases and J 1 base; nucleotides not matched to a gene: 9. The CDR3 is 17 residues long. The CDR3 here is CASSLVRAGGLSYEQYF. CDR3 nucleotide sequence: TGCGCCAGCAGCTTGGTTAGGGCAGGGGGCTTATCCTACGAGCAGTACTTC. Combining the CDR3 with reference TRBV5-1 and TRBJ2-7 gives the whole variable domain KAGVTQTPRYLIKTRGQQVTLSCSPISGHRSVSWYQQTPGQGLQFLFEYFSETQRNKGNFPGRFSGRQFSNSRSEMNVSTLELGDSALYLCASSLVRAGGLSYEQYFGPGTRLTVT.

The chain joins TRBV10-2 to TRBJ1-5; D is uncertain. CDR1 and CDR2 from the germline V gene are WSHSY and SAAADI. V was cut by 5 bases and J by 0 bases, with 8 bases left in between. The CDR3 has 14 residues. The CDR3 DNA reads as TGCGCCAGCAGTATCAATTATAGCAATCAGCCCCAGCATTTT. Translated, it gives CASSINYSNQPQHF.

This clone was observed a few times. The chain recombines TRBV7-9 with TRBJ1-2, with a possible D match to TRBD1 (5 bases). The CDR3 has 14 amino acids. Germline V CDR1 and CDR2: SEHNR, FQNEAQ (reference sequence). Trimming cost V 9 bases and J 2 bases, with 16 bases left between them. As DNA, the CDR3 is TGTGCCAGTTCAACCTCGAAGGGGAACTATGGCTACACCTTC. Translating gives CASSTSKGNYGYTF.

This chain connects TRBV7-2 to TRBJ2-1, with 10 bases that match TRBD1. The CDR3 contains 15 residues. Germline V lookup: CDR1 SGHTA, CDR2 FQGNSA. With V trimmed by 5 bases and J by 7 bases, 8 bases remained unmatched. The DNA for the CDR3 is TGTGCCAGCAGCCCGGGACAGGGGTGGAGGAATGAGCAGTTCTTC. This sequence encodes CASSPGQGWRNEQFF.

Concerning this clone itself: The sample has other DNA sequences that encode this CDR3 too. The chain combines TRBV11-3 with TRBJ1-1; D remains unclear. Germline CDR1 SGHNT, CDR2 YENEEA. This CDR3 has 13 amino acids. The V gene lost 2 bases and the J gene lost 0 bases, with 4 bases spanning the gap. The CDR3 nucleotides are TGTGCCAGCAGCTTAAGCGTGAACACTGAAGCTTTCTTT. Protein product: CASSLSVNTEAFF.

J is TRBJ1-6 and V is TRBV30; a possible D gene is TRBD1 (6 bases). Germline V gene sequence: CDR1 GTSNPN, CDR2 SVGIG (reference sequence). This CDR3 has 14 residues. Between the trimmed V and J ends, which lost 3 bases and 10 bases, there was a span of 16 bases. As DNA, the CDR3 is TGTGCCTGGAGCCCCAGCGGGGGCAAATCACCCCTCCACTTT. This codes for CAWSPSGGKSPLHF.

In regard to this clone: The same CDR3 is also encoded by other DNA sequences in this sample. This rearrangement joins TRBV28 to TRBJ2-5; D unresolved. Trimming shortened V by 2 bases and J by 5 bases, and 6 bases separated the two germline ends. Germline CDR1 MDHEN, CDR2 SYDVKM. This CDR3 comprises 12 residues. CDR3 DNA: TGTGCCAGCAGTTTACCTGGGGAGACCCAGTACTTC. Amino acid sequence: CASSLPGETQYF. The full variable domain, its missing parts supplied by reference TRBV28 and TRBJ2-5, is DVKVTQSSRYLVKRTGEKVFLECVQDMDHENMFWYRQDPGLGLRLIYFSYDVKMKEKGDIPEGYSVSREKKERFSLILESASTNQTSMYLCASSLPGETQYFGPGTRLLVL.

V gene TRBV19 combines with J gene TRBJ2-7, with 8 bases matching TRBD1. The CDR3 covers 13 residues. V lost 6 bases to trimming and J lost 3 bases; unmatched junction nucleotides: 4. Per germline, CDR1 LNHDA and CDR2 SQIVND (reference sequence). The CDR3 loop reads CASREQGDYEQYF. The CDR3 nucleotides are TGTGCCAGTAGAGAACAGGGGGACTACGAGCAGTACTTC.

The chain recombines TRBV2 with TRBJ1-2, with no clear D. This CDR3 comprises 14 residues. Per germline, CDR1 SNHLY and CDR2 FYNNEI. V lost 0 bases and J 6 bases, leaving 11 bases between the germline ends. The CDR3 DNA is TGTGCCAGCAGTGAAGCCTCCCTCGCCCATGGCTACACCTTC. Protein sequence: CASSEASLAHGYTF.

J is TRBJ1-1 and V is TRBV6-5; TRBD1 might be the D (5 bases). Trimming left V 0 bases short and J 11 bases short, with 16 bases between. CDR1 and CDR2 from the germline V gene are MNHEY and SVGAGI. CDR3 length equals 14 residues. For the CDR3, the DNA is TGTGCCAGCAGTTACTCAATGAAGGGCAGGGATGCTTTCTTT. This codes for CASSYSMKGRDAFF.

The chain uses TRBV5-1 and TRBJ2-3; D is ambiguous. Germline V CDR1 and CDR2: SGHRS, YFSETQ. V was trimmed by 6 bases and J by 1 base, leaving 12 bases between them. This CDR3 region has 14 residues. CDR3 sequence: CASTNSYRTDTQYF. The CDR3, as DNA: TGCGCCAGCACCAACAGTTATCGCACAGATACGCAGTATTTT.

V is TRBV7-2 and J is TRBJ2-1; D unclear. The CDR3 contains 14 residues. Germline lookup yields CDR1 SGHTA and CDR2 FQGNSA. V lost 7 bases and J lost 6, with 16 bases in between. This CDR3 is CASKGPTESNEQFF. The CDR3 DNA reads as TGTGCCAGCAAAGGACCGACTGAGAGCAATGAGCAGTTCTTC.

V is TRBV7-2 and J is TRBJ1-1; the D gene is possibly TRBD1 (6 bases). CDR3 length: 15 amino acids. The V and J ends lost 5 bases and 0 bases respectively, with 13 bases between them. Per the germline V gene, CDR1 is SGHTA and CDR2 is FQGNSA. CDR3 coding DNA: TGTGCCAGCAGCCCCCGACGGGGGCTGAACACTGAAGCTTTCTTT. Residues: CASSPRRGLNTEAFF.

The V and J genes are TRBV27 and TRBJ2-7, with TRBD1 identical over 7 bases. This CDR3 contains 12 residues. From germline, CDR1 is MNHEY and CDR2 SMNVEV (reference sequence). J lost 7 bases, V lost 6 bases, and 6 bases had no gene match. CDR3 sequence: CASSDRAREQYF. CDR3 in DNA: TGTGCCAGCAGCGACAGGGCTCGGGAGCAGTACTTC.

This rearrangement joins TRBV18 to TRBJ1-5; D call uncertain. V dropped 6 bases and J dropped 5 bases, with 11 bases sitting between them. CDR1 and CDR2 (germline): KGHSH, LQKENI. CDR3 length equals 13 residues. The CDR3 sequence is CASSSHSDQPQHF. CDR3 nucleotides: TGTGCCAGCTCCTCCCACTCGGATCAGCCCCAGCATTTT.

The rearrangement joins TRBV6-1 to TRBJ2-1, with D perhaps matching TRBD2 (6 bases). The germline V and J ends were trimmed by 4 bases and 4 bases, with 14 bases remaining between them. This CDR3 has 15 residues. Per the germline V gene, CDR1 is MNHNS and CDR2 is SASEGT. The CDR3 coding sequence is TGTGCCAGCAGTGGGGGAGCAGGGACTTACAATGAGCAGTTCTTC. Amino acids: CASSGGAGTYNEQFF.

Concerning this clone: The same CDR3 arises from other DNA sequences in this sample as well. The genes are TRBV18 and TRBJ2-7; D might be TRBD1 or TRBD2, each matching 5 bases. Looked up from germline, CDR1 is KGHSH and CDR2 is LQKENI. The CDR3 is 14 residues long. Trimming left V 3 bases short and J 0 bases short, with 9 bases between. The CDR3 loop is CASSPGTGSYEQYF. CDR3 coding DNA: TGTGCCAGCTCACCTGGGACGGGCTCCTACGAGCAGTACTTC.

The CDR3 region is CASSWGQGNYGYTF. CDR3 DNA: TGTGCCAGCAGTTGGGGACAGGGGAACTATGGCTACACCTTC. This chain connects TRBV25-1 to TRBJ1-2; 10 bases line up with TRBD1. Per the germline V gene, CDR1 is MGHDK and CDR2 is SYGVNS. Trimming at V came to 5 bases and at J to 2 bases, leaving 2 bases not matched to a gene. The CDR3 is 14 residues long.

The rearrangement links TRBV6-1 to TRBJ2-2; 12 nucleotides line up with TRBD1. The CDR3 sequence is 15 residues long. Germline V CDR1 and CDR2: MNHNS, SASEGT. Unmatched junction bases numbered 2, after V lost 6 bases and J lost 3 bases. The CDR3 DNA reads as TGTGCCAGCAGAGGGGACAGGGGGCACACCGGGGAGCTGTTTTTT. It encodes CASRGDRGHTGELFF.

The count of this clone is one. V and J are TRBV5-1 and TRBJ2-3; 9 nucleotides line up with TRBD1. V lost 7 bases to trimming and J lost 5 bases; unmatched junction nucleotides: 2. CDR1 is SGHRS and CDR2 is YFSETQ in the germline V gene. The CDR3 is 12 residues long. Written as DNA, the CDR3 is TGCGCCAGCGGACAGGGGATAGATACGCAGTATTTT. Encoded protein: CASGQGIDTQYF.

This chain uses TRBV19 with TRBJ1-5, with D perhaps TRBD1 (6 bases). The CDR3 consists of 14 residues. Trimming removed 4 bases from V and 0 bases from J, with 7 bases in between. CDR1 is LNHDA, CDR2 SQIVND, per germline (reference sequence). The CDR3, as DNA: TGTGCCAGTAGTAAACAGGGTAGCAATCAGCCCCAGCATTTT. Its translation is CASSKQGSNQPQHF.

V is TRBV25-1 and J is TRBJ2-5, with D maybe TRBD2 (6 bases). The CDR3 loop spans 16 amino acids. V lost 0 bases to trimming and J lost 1 base, with 12 bases between them. Germline-derived CDR1 and CDR2 are MGHDK and SYGVNS. The CDR3 is CASSEYSGGVQETQYF. The DNA of the CDR3 is TGTGCCAGCAGTGAATATTCGGGCGGGGTCCAAGAGACCCAGTACTTC.

This clone occurred once. V and J are TRBV19 and TRBJ1-2; 7 nucleotides match TRBD1. CDR3 length: 16 residues. Germline V gene sequence: CDR1 LNHDA, CDR2 SQIVND (reference sequence). V trimming: 6 bases; J trimming: 4 bases; junction bases outside the gene matches: 14. The CDR3 coding sequence is TGTGCCAGTAGAACCGCGGGACAGCCCCTAGGCTATGGCTACACCTTC. The encoded protein is CASRTAGQPLGYGYTF.

V usage is TRBV30 and J usage is TRBJ2-7, with D possibly being TRBD1 (5 bases). Trimming removed 1 base at V and 5 bases at J, with 12 bases between. Germline V CDR1 and CDR2: GTSNPN, SVGIG (reference sequence). This CDR3 is built from 13 residues. CDR3 DNA sequence: TGTGCCTGGAGTGGGCAGGGCAGCCACGAGCAGTACTTC. This gives the protein CAWSGQGSHEQYF.

The chain is built from TRBV4-3 and TRBJ1-2; D uncertain. Germline V gene data show CDR1 as LGHNA and CDR2 as YSLEER. This CDR3 contains 13 residues. The V and J ends lost 1 base and 5 bases respectively, with 8 bases between them. The CDR3 DNA reads as TGCGCCAGCAGCCAAGTGGACGGTTATGGCTACACCTTC. Translation gives CASSQVDGYGYTF.

The J gene is TRBJ2-7, the V gene TRBV7-6, with D possibly being TRBD1 (6 bases). The V gene lost 2 bases and the J gene lost 5 bases, with 13 bases spanning the gap. Germline CDR1 and CDR2: SGHVS and FNYEAQ. The CDR3 totals 14 residues. The CDR3, as DNA: TGTGCCAGCAGCTTAAACCCGGACAGCAACGAGCAGTACTTC. Residues: CASSLNPDSNEQYF.